These T cell receptor beta chains were read from a single sample in a study of blood T cell repertoires in COVID-19. Clones were read by immunoSEQ multiplex PCR, and TCRdb kept only the in-frame ones, dropping some. The sample shows around 130,000 clones, around four fifths of them seen only once. The sequenced sample was peripheral blood. These receptor sequences come from a middle-aged man with active or convalescent COVID-19. CDR3s include the opening cysteine and the closing phenylalanine or tryptophan. A D gene is named only where the DNA matches it firmly. The listing skips clone size in some rows; elsewhere it reads once, few, many or a size class.

size,D,V,J,CDR3,DNA
NA,NA,TRBV7-2,TRBJ1-4,CASSLMGIDGEKLFF,TGTGCCAGCAGCTTAATGGGCATCGACGGTGAAAAACTGTTTTTT
NA,TRBD1,TRBV9,TRBJ1-3,CASSQTDRALSGNTIYF,TGTGCCAGCAGCCAAACTGACAGGGCCCTCTCTGGAAACACCATATATTTT
NA,TRBD1,TRBV11-3,TRBJ2-2,CASSYRGNTGELFF,TGTGCCAGCAGCTACAGGGGGAACACCGGGGAGCTGTTTTTT
NA,NA,TRBV5-6,TRBJ2-5,CASSPPRGLKETQYF,TGTGCCAGCAGCCCGCCTAGGGGATTAAAAGAGACCCAGTACTTC
few,TRBD1,TRBV14,TRBJ2-6,CASDRGSVGANVLTF,TGTGCCAGCGACAGGGGGTCTGTTGGGGCCAACGTCCTGACTTTC
NA,NA,TRBV4-2,TRBJ1-1,CASSGGALPAFF,TGTGCCAGCAGCGGGGGGGCGCTTCCAGCTTTCTTT
NA,TRBD1,TRBV27,TRBJ2-7,CASSAPGQGARGQYF,TGTGCCAGCAGTGCGCCGGGACAGGGGGCGAGAGGGCAGTACTTC
NA,NA,TRBV30,TRBJ1-5,CACASGSNQPQHF,TGTGCCTGCGCGAGCGGTAGCAATCAGCCCCAGCATTTT
once,TRBD2,TRBV9,TRBJ2-5,CASSSNKGGETQYF,TGTGCCAGCAGCAGCAATAAGGGAGGGGAGACCCAGTACTTC
NA,NA,TRBV5-5,TRBJ1-5,CASSLDHSSNQPQHF,TGTGCCAGCAGCTTGGATCACAGTAGCAATCAGCCCCAGCATTTT
NA,NA,TRBV19,TRBJ1-2,CASSITLADGYTF,TGTGCCAGTAGTATCACCCTTGCGGATGGCTACACCTTC
NA,NA,TRBV6-1,TRBJ2-3,CASSEGTVDTQYF,TGTGCCAGCAGTGAGGGTACAGTAGATACGCAGTATTTT
NA,TRBD1,TRBV7-9,TRBJ2-1,CASSYQDRAVNEQFF,TGTGCCAGCAGCTATCAAGACAGGGCCGTCAATGAGCAGTTCTTC
once,NA,TRBV10-2,TRBJ2-7,CASAGGGSPYEQYF,TGCGCCAGCGCTGGGGGCGGGAGTCCCTACGAGCAGTACTTC
once,NA,TRBV5-8,TRBJ1-3,CASSLRFRNTIYF,TGTGCCAGCAGCCTGCGGTTCCGAAACACCATATATTTT
NA,NA,TRBV7-9,TRBJ2-7,CASSLGQVKGEQYF,TGTGCCAGCAGCTTAGGACAGGTGAAAGGCGAGCAGTACTTC
NA,NA,TRBV5-5,TRBJ1-5,CASSLEGVQPQHF,TGTGCCAGCAGCTTGGAAGGGGTCCAGCCCCAGCATTTT
NA,NA,TRBV11-2,TRBJ2-2,CASSPRAGASNTGELFF,TGTGCCAGCAGCCCGAGGGCAGGGGCATCGAACACCGGGGAGCTGTTTTTT
NA,NA,TRBV25-1,TRBJ1-3,CASSDPRQSLGNTIYF,TGTGCCAGCAGTGACCCCCGACAGTCTTTGGGAAACACCATATATTTT
NA,TRBD1,TRBV19,TRBJ1-5,CASSPPGTGAGAGNQPQHF,TGTGCCAGTAGTCCCCCCGGGACAGGGGCCGGGGCGGGCAATCAGCCCCAGCATTTT
NA,TRBD1,TRBV5-4,TRBJ2-2,CASRPGQGADTGELFF,TGTGCCAGCAGACCTGGACAGGGGGCCGACACCGGGGAGCTGTTTTTT
NA,TRBD2,TRBV14,TRBJ2-3,CASSVLAGGPEDTQYF,TGTGCCAGCAGCGTTCTAGCGGGGGGCCCCGAGGATACGCAGTATTTT
NA,NA,TRBV12-2,TRBJ2-7,CASRLDYGAGVEQYF,TGTGCAAGTCGCTTAGATTACGGAGCAGGGGTAGAGCAGTACTTC
NA,NA,TRBV12-3/TRBV12-4,TRBJ1-5,CASSQGSSQPQHF,TGTGCCAGCAGTCAGGGCAGTAGTCAGCCCCAGCATTTT
few,TRBD2,TRBV6-5,TRBJ2-7,CASSLTSVGEQYF,TGTGCCAGCAGCCTGACTAGCGTCGGAGAGCAGTACTTC
NA,NA,TRBV2,TRBJ1-3,CASSETGAAGNTIYF,TGTGCCAGCAGTGAAACGGGAGCAGCTGGAAACACCATATATTTT
NA,NA,TRBV28,TRBJ1-2,CASSFRVPRYTF,TGTGCCAGCAGTTTCCGGGTCCCTCGCTACACCTTC
NA,NA,TRBV7-2,TRBJ2-7,CASSPPMSEQYF,TGTGCCAGCAGCCCGCCAATGAGCGAGCAGTACTTC
NA,TRBD1,TRBV27,TRBJ2-7,CASSLKAGGFYEQYF,TGTGCCAGCAGTTTAAAGGCAGGGGGTTTCTACGAGCAGTACTTC
NA,TRBD1,TRBV12-3/TRBV12-4,TRBJ1-6,CASSLTGQGPLHF,TGTGCCAGCAGTTTGACAGGGCAAGGACCCCTCCACTTT
NA,NA,TRBV6-5,TRBJ1-3,CASSYDPGLNTIYF,TGTGCCAGCAGTTACGATCCAGGGCTAAACACCATATATTTT
NA,NA,TRBV27,TRBJ1-3,CASSANAAGNTIYF,TGTGCCAGCAGTGCGAACGCGGCGGGAAACACCATATATTTT
NA,NA,TRBV7-9,TRBJ1-2,CASSRSYDRSNYGYTF,TGTGCCAGCAGCCGATCATACGACAGATCTAACTATGGCTACACCTTC
NA,TRBD1,TRBV4-3,TRBJ1-3,CASSQGRGPGNTIYF,TGCGCCAGCAGCCAAGGCAGGGGGCCTGGAAACACCATATATTTT
NA,NA,TRBV12-1,TRBJ2-1,CASSYSTGPFNEQFF,TGTGCCAGCAGCTATTCCACAGGGCCCTTCAATGAGCAGTTCTTC
NA,NA,TRBV24-1,TRBJ2-3,CATSDAGTDTQYF,TGTGCCACCAGTGATGCGGGCACAGATACGCAGTATTTT
once,TRBD2,TRBV3-1/TRBV3-2,TRBJ2-7,CASSQRPSGGPGQYF,TGTGCCAGCAGCCAACGACCTAGCGGGGGGCCGGGGCAGTACTTC